This TCR beta chain is drawn from a study of cytomegalovirus exposure and HLA in healthy donors. Study-wide results and limits: Some TCR beta chains (more than 150 of them) were listed as cytomegalovirus-associated. Researchers reported that a few CMV-associated chains were confirmed in vitro as CMV antigen-specific. Rarity held for most TCR sequences, but there were some public TCRs that occurred in many donors.

This clone was picked up one time. The antigen remains undetermined. The assay was immunoSEQ multiplex PCR, and TCRdb's table has in-frame clones only and misses some. The data show roughly 48,000 clones, nearly 95% seen once. Germline-derived CDR1 and CDR2 are MDHEN and SYDVKM. V lost 1 base and J lost 0, with 9 bases in between. This CDR3 is 15 amino acids long. This TCR was recovered from a woman between 18 and 29 years old in good health and CMV-seropositive. The genes are TRBV28 and TRBJ1-2; no firm D call. Sequenced sample: PBMCs. The CDR3 reads CASSLSGLANYGYTF. The CDR3, as DNA: TGTGCCAGCAGTTTATCGGGGTTAGCTAACTATGGCTACACCTTC.